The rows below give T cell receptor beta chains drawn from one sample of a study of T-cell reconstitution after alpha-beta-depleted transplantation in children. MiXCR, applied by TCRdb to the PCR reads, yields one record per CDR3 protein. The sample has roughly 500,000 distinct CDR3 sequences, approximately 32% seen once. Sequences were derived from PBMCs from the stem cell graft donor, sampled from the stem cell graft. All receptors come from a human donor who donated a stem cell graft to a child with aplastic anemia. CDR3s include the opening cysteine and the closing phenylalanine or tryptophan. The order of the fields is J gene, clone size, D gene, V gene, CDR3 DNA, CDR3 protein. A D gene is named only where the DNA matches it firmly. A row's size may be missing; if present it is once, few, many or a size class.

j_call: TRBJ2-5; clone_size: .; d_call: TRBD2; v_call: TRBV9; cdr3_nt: TGTGCCAGCAGCGTAGTAGCGGGAGGGCCTTGGGAGACCCAGTACTTC; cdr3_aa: CASSVVAGGPWETQYF
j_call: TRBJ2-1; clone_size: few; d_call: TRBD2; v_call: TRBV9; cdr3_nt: TGTGCCAGCAGCGTCTCGAGCGGGAGGGCTCATGAGCAGTTCTTC; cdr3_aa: CASSVSSGRAHEQFF
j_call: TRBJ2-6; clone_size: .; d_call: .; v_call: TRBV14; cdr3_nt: TGTGCCAGCAGCCAATATGGGATGGCCAACGTCCTGACTTTC; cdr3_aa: CASSQYGMANVLTF
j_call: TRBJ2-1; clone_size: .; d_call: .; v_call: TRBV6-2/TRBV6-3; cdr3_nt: TGTGCCAGCAGTGACCCCGGGACCCACCAGTTCTTC; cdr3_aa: CASSDPGTHQFF
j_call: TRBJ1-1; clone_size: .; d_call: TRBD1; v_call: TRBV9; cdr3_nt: TGTGCCAGCAGCGTACTTCAGGGGGTGAACACTGAAGCTTTCTTT; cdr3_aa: CASSVLQGVNTEAFF
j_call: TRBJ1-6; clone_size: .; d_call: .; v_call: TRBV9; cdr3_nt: TGTGCCAGCAGCTCCACAGGGATAAATTCACCCCTCCACTTT; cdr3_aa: CASSSTGINSPLHF
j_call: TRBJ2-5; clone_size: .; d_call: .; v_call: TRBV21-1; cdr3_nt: TGTGCCAGCAGCAAAGGGTTCAGACGAGGGACAGTACAAGAGACCCAGTACTTC; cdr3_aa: CASSKGFRRGTVQETQYF
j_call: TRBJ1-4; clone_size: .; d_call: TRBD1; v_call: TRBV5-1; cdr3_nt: TGCGCCAGCAGCCCGGACAGGGGGCCCTATAATGAAAAACTGTTTTTT; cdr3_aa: CASSPDRGPYNEKLFF
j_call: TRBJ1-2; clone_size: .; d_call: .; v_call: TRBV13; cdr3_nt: TGTGCCAGCAGCTTATCATTTGTGGGGAACTATGGCTACACCTTC; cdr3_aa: CASSLSFVGNYGYTF
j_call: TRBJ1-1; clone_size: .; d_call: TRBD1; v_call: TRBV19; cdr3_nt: TGTGCCAGTAGTAGGACAGGGACCACTGAAGCTTTCTTT; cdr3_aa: CASSRTGTTEAFF
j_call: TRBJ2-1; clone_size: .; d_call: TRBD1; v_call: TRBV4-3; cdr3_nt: TGCGCCAGCAGCCAGAGCCGGGACAGGGTCAACAATGAGCAGTTCTTC; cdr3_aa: CASSQSRDRVNNEQFF
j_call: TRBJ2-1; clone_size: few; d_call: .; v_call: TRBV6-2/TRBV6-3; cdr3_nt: TGTGCCAGCAGTTACAGACATGAGCAGTTCTTC; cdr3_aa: CASSYRHEQFF
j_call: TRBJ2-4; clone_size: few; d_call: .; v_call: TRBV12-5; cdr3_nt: TGTGCTAGTGGTTTAGGTAGGGCGTCAGCCAAAAACATTCAGTACTTC; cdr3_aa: CASGLGRASAKNIQYF
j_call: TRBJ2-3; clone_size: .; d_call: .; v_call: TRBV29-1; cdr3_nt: TGCAGCGTTGCCGGGCGGACTACAGATACGCAGTATTTT; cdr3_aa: CSVAGRTTDTQYF
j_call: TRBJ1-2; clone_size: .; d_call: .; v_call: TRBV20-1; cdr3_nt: TGCAGTGCCAGACCCCAGGTCTACTATGGCTACACCTTC; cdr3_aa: CSARPQVYYGYTF
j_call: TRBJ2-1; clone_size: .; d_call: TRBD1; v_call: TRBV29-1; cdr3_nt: TGCAGCGTCCGCCGGGACAGGGCTATCAATGAGCAGTTCTTC; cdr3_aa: CSVRRDRAINEQFF
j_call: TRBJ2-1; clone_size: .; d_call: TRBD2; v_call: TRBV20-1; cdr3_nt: TGCAGTGCTAGAGAACAGACTAGCGGGAGGGCCCTTGAGCAGTTCTTC; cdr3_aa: CSAREQTSGRALEQFF
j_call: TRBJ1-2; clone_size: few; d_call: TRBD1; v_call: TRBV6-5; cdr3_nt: TGTGCCAGCAGTTTCTCGACAGGGGGATCTAACTATGGCTACACCTTC; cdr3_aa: CASSFSTGGSNYGYTF
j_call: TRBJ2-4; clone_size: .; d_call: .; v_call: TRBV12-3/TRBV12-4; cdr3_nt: TGTGCCAGCAGTTTATTTGGGGGAGTCCCGCAAAACATTCAGTACTTC; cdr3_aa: CASSLFGGVPQNIQYF
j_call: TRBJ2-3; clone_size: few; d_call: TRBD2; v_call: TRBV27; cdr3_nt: TGTGCCAGCAGTTTATCTCGTACTAGCGGAGGAGGCACAGATACGCAGTATTTT; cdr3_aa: CASSLSRTSGGGTDTQYF
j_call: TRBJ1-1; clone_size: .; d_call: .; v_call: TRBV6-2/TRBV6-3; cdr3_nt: TGTGCCAGCACCCCTTATGAAGGGGGCACTGAAGCTTTCTTT; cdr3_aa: CASTPYEGGTEAFF
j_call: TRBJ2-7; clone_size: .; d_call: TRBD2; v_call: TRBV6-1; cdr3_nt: TGTGCCAGCAGAGAGAGCGGGACCTCCTACGAGCAGTACTTC; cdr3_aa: CASRESGTSYEQYF